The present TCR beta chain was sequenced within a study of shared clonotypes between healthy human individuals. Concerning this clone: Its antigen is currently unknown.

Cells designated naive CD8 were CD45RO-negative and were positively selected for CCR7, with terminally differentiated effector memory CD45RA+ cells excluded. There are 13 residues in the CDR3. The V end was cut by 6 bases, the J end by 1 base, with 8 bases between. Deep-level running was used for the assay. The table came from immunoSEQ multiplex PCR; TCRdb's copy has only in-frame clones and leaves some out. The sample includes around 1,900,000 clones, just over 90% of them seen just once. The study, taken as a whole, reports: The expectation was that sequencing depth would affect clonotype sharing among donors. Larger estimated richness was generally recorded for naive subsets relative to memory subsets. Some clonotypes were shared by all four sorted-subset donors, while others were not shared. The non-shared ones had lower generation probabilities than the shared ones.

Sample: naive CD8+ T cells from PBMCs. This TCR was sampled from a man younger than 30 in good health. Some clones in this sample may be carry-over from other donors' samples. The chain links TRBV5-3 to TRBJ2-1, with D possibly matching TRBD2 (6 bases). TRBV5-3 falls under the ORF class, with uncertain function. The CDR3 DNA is TGTGCCAGAACGGGGGAATCCTACAATGAGCAGTTCTTC. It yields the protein CARTGESYNEQFF.